This T cell receptor (beta chain) was found in a study of blood T cells in healthy people across ages. Study findings and constraints: Estimated diversity that came from one million T cells was considered an underestimate. TCR beta diversity per million T cells fell roughly linearly with age.

Turning to this clonotype: What it recognizes is unknown.

V was shortened by 5 bases and J by 2 bases, with 14 bases between the two germline ends. Germline assignment: CDR1 SGHTA and CDR2 FQGNSA. This CDR3 is 15 amino acids long. Alongside a J-beta primer mix, a sample-barcoded 5' primer served in a second PCR lasting about 7 to 12 cycles. TCRdb independently ran MiXCR on the 5' RACE reads; one entry per CDR3 protein. The top ten clones hold 4% of a sample with about 1.5 million distinct CDR3 sequences, around 40% of them seen once. The sequencing input was blood. The receptor was isolated from a woman under 30 in good health. This rearrangement joins TRBV7-2 to TRBJ2-3; D possibly matches TRBD1 or TRBD2 (6 bases each). CDR3 bases: TGTGCCAGCAGCGCGGGACAATCTAACACAGATACGCAGTATTTT. Amino acids: CASSAGQSNTDTQYF.